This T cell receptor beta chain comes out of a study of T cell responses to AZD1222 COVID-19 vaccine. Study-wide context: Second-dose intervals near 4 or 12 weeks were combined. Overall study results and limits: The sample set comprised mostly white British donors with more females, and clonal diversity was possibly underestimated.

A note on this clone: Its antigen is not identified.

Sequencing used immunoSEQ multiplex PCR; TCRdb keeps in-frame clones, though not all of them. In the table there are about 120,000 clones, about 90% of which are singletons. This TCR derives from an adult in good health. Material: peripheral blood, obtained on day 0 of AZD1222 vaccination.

Here the CDR3 DNA reads TGTGCCAGCAGCTTAGACGGCAGGGCTAAGGATCAGCCCCAGCATTTT. As protein: CASSLDGRAKDQPQHF. V gene TRBV7-2 combines with J gene TRBJ1-5; perhaps TRBD1 as D (5 bases). This CDR3 region has 16 residues. V lost 1 base, J lost 5 bases, and 15 bases lay in between. Germline V CDR1 and CDR2: SGHTA, FQGNSA.